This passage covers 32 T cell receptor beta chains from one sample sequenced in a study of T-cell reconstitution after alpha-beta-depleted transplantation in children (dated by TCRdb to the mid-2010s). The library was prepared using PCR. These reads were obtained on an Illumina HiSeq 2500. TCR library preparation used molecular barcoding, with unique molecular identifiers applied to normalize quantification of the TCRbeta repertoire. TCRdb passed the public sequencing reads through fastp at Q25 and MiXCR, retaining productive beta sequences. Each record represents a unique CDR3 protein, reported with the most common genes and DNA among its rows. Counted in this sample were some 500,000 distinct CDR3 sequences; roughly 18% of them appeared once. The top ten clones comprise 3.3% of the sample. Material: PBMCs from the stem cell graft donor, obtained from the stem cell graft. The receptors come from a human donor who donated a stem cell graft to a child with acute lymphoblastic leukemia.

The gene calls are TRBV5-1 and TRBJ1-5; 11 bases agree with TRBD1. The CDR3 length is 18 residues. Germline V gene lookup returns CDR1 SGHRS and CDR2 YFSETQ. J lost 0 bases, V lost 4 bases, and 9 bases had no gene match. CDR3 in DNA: TGCGCCAGCAGCGCCGGGACAGGGGGTCCTTATAGCAATCAGCCCCAGCATTTT. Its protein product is CASSAGTGGPYSNQPQHF.

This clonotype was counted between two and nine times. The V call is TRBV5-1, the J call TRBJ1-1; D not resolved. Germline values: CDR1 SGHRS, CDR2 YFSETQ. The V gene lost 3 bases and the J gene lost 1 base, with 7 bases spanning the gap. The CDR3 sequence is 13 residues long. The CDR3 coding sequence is TGCGCCAGCAGCTGGGCATCGAACACTGAAGCTTTCTTT. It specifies CASSWASNTEAFF.

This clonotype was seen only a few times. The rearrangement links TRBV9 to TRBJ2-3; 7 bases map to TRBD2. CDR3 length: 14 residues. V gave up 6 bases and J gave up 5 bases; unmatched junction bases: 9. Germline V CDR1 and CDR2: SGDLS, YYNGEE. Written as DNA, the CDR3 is TGTGCCAGCACTCGCCGGGGAGGGCGAGATACGCAGTATTTT. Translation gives CASTRRGGRDTQYF.

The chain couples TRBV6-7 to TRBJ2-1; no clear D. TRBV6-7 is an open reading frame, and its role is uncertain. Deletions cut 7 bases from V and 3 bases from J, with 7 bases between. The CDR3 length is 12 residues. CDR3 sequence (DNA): TGTGCCAGCATATCCCTCTACAATGAGCAGTTCTTC. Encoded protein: CASISLYNEQFF.

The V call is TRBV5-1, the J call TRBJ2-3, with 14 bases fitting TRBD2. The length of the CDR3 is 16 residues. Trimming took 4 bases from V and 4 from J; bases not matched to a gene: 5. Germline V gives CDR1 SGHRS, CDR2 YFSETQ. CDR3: CASSPGTSGGPDTQYF. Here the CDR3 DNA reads TGCGCCAGCAGCCCTGGGACTAGCGGGGGTCCAGATACGCAGTATTTT.

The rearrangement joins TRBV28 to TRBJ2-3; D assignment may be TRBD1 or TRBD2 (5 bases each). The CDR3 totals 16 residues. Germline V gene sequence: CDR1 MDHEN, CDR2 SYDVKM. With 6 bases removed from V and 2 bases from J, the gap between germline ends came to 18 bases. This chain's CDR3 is CASRNWGSGVTDTQYF. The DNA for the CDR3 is TGTGCCAGCAGGAATTGGGGGAGCGGCGTCACAGATACGCAGTATTTT. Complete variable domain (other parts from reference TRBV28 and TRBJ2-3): DVKVTQSSRYLVKRTGEKVFLECVQDMDHENMFWYRQDPGLGLRLIYFSYDVKMKEKGDIPEGYSVSREKKERFSLILESASTNQTSMYLCASRNWGSGVTDTQYFGPGTRLTVL.

The CDR3 reads CASSRITTNTGELFF. CDR3 in DNA: TGTGCCAGCAGCCGAATCACAACGAACACCGGGGAGCTGTTTTTT. V usage is TRBV7-3 and J usage is TRBJ2-2; no clear D gene. The CDR3 is 15 amino acids. The germline CDR1 and CDR2 sequences are SGHTA and FQGTGA. Trimming took 5 bases from V and 0 from J, leaving 10 bases between them.

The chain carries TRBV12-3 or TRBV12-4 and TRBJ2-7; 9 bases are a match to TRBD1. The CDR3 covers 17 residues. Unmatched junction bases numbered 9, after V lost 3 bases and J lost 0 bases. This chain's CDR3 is CASSLGAGTGSSYEQYF. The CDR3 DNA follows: TGTGCCAGCAGTTTGGGTGCGGGGACAGGGAGCTCCTACGAGCAGTACTTC.

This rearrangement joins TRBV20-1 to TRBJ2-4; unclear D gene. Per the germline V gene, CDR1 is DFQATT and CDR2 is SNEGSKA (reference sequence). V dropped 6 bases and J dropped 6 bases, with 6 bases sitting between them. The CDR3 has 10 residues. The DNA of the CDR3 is TGCAGTGCCCTCTCAAACATTCAGTACTTC. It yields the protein CSALSNIQYF.

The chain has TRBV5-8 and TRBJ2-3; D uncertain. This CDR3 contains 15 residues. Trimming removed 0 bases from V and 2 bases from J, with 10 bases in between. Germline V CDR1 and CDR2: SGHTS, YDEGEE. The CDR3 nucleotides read TGTGCCAGCAGCTTGGGGCACAGCGCCACAGATACGCAGTATTTT. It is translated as CASSLGHSATDTQYF.

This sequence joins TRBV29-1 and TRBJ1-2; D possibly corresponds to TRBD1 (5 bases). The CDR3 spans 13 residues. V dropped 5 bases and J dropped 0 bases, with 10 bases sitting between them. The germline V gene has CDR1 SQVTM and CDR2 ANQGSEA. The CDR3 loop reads CSVRRGSNYGYTF. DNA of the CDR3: TGCAGCGTTCGGAGGGGTTCTAACTATGGCTACACCTTC.

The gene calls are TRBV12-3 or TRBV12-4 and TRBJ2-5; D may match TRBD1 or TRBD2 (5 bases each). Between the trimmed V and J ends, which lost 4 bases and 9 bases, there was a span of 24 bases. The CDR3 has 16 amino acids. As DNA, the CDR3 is TGTGCCAGCAGTTATGCCGGGACCGGAGCGCTTGCCGCCCAGTACTTC. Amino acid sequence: CASSYAGTGALAAQYF.

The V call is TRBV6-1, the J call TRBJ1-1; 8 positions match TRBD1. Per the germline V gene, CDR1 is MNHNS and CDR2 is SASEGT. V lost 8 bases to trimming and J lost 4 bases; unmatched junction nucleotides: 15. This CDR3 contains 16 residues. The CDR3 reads CASRRPDRGYGTEAFF. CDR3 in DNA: TGTGCCAGCCGCAGACCCGACAGGGGTTATGGCACTGAAGCTTTCTTT.

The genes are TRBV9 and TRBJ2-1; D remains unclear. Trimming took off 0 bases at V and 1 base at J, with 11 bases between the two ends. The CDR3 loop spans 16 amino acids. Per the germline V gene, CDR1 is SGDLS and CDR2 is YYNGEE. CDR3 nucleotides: TGTGCCAGCAGCGTAGAGGAAGGTTATTCCTACAATGAGCAGTTCTTC. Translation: CASSVEEGYSYNEQFF.

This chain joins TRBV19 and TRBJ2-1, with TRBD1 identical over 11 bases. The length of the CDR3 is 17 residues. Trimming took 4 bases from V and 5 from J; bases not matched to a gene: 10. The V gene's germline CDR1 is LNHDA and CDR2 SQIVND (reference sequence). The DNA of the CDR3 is TGTGCCAGTAGTAATATCCTAGGGACAGGGGGGAACAATGAGCAGTTCTTC. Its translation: CASSNILGTGGNNEQFF. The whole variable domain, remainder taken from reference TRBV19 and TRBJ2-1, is DGGITQSPKYLFRKEGQNVTLSCEQNLNHDAMYWYRQDPGQGLRLIYYSQIVNDFQKGDIAEGYSVSREKKESFPLTVTSAQKNPTAFYLCASSNILGTGGNNEQFFGPGTRLTVL.

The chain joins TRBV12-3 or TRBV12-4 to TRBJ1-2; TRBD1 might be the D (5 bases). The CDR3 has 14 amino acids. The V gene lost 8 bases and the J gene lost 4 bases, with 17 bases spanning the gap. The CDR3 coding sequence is TGTGCCAGCGGCCGGGGGGAAATGATCTATGGCTACACCTTC. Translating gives CASGRGEMIYGYTF.

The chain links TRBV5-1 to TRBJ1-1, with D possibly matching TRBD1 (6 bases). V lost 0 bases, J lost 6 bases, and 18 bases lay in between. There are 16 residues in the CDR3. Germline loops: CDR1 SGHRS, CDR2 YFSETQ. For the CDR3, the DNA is TGCGCCAGCAGCTTGGAGGGGGTGGGCCTCCACGCTGAAGCTTTCTTT. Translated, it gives CASSLEGVGLHAEAFF.

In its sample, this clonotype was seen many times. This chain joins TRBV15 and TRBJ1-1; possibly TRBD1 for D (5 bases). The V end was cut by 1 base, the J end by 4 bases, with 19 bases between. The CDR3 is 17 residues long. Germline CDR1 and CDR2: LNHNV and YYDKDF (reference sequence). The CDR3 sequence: CATSRVRIQGYVTEAFF. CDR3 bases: TGTGCCACCAGCAGAGTCCGGATTCAGGGATATGTCACTGAAGCTTTCTTT. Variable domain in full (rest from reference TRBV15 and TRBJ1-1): DAMVIQNPRYQVTQFGKPVTLSCSQTLNHNVMYWYQQKSSQAPKLLFHYYDKDFNNEADTPDNFQSRRPNTSFCFLDIRSPGLGDTAMYLCATSRVRIQGYVTEAFFGQGTRLTVV.

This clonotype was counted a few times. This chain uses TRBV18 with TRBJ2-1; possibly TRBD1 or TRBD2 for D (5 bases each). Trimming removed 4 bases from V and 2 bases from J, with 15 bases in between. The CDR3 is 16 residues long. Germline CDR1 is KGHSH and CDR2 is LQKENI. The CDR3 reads CASSRPGPSPYNEQFF. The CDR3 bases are TGTGCCAGCTCACGTCCGGGGCCGAGCCCCTACAATGAGCAGTTCTTC.

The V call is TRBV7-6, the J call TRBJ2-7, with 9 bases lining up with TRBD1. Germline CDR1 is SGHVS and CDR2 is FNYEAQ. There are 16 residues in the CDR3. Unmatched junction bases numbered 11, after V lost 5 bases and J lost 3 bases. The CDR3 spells CASSPQTGTGLYEQYF. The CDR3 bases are TGTGCCAGCAGCCCTCAGACCGGGACAGGGCTCTACGAGCAGTACTTC.

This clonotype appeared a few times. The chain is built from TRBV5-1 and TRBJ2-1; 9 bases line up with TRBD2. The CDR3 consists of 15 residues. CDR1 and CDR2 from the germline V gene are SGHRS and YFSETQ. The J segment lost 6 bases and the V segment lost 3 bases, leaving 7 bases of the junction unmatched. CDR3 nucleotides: TGCGCCAGCAGCTCCGGACTAGCGATTAGCAATGAGCAGTTCTTC. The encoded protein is CASSSGLAISNEQFF.

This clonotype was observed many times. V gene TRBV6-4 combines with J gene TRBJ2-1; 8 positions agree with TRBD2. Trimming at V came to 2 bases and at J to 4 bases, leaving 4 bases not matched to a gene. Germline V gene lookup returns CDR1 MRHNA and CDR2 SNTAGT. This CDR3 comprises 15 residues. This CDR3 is CASSDATGGYNEQFF. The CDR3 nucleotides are TGTGCCAGCAGTGACGCTACGGGAGGGTACAATGAGCAGTTCTTC.

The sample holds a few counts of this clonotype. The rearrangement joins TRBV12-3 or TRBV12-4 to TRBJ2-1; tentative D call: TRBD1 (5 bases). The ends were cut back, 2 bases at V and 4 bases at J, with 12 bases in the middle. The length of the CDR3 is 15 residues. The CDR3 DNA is TGTGCCAGCAGTTTACCCCCTCACAGGTACAATGAGCAGTTCTTC. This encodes CASSLPPHRYNEQFF.

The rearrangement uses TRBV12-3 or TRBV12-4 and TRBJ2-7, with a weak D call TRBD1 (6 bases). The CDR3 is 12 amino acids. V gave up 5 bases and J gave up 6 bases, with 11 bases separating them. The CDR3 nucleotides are TGTGCCAGCAGTACTACAGGGTCCGAGCAGTACTTC. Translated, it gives CASSTTGSEQYF.

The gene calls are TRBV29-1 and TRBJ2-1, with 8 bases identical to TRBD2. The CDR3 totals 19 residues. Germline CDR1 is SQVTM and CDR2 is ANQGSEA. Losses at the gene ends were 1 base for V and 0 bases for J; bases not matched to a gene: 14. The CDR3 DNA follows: TGCAGCGTTGAAGGGGAAAAGACGGCGGGAGGAGACTCCTACAATGAGCAGTTCTTC. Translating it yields CSVEGEKTAGGDSYNEQFF.

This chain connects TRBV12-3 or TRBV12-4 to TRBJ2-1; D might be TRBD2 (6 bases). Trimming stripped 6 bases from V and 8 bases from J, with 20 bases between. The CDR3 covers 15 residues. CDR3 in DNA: TGTGCCAGCAGCCTCGGACTAAGCACGTCGGATGAGCAGTTCTTC. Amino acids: CASSLGLSTSDEQFF.

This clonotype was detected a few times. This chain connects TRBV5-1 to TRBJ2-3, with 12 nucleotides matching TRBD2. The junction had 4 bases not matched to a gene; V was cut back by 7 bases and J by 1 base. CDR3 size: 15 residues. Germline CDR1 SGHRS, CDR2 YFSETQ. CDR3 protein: CASRLAGGGTDTQYF. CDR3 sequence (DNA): TGCGCCAGCCGCCTAGCGGGAGGGGGCACAGATACGCAGTATTTT.

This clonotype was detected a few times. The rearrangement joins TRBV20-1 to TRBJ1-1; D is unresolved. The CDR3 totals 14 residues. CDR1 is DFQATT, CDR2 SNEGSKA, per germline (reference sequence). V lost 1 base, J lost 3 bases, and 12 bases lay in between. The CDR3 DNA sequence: TGCAGTGCTAGAGTCCAGGCTGAGTACACTGAAGCTTTCTTT. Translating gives CSARVQAEYTEAFF.

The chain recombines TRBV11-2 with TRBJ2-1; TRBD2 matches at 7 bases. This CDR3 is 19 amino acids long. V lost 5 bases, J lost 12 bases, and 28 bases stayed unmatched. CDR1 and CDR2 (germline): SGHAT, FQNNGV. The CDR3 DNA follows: TGTGCCAGCAGCCTCGGGGGGATAGTCCCGACAAATAGTAGGTGGGGGCAGTTCTTC. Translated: CASSLGGIVPTNSRWGQFF.

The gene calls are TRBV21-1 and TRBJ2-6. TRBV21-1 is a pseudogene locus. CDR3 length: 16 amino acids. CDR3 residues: CASSSHDTPGANVLTF. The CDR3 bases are TGTGCCAGCAGCTCACACGACACGCCTGGGGCCAACGTCCTGACTTTC.

The CDR3, as DNA: TGCAGTGCTTGGACAGGGTCGATAGCCAAAAACATTCAGTACTTC. It is translated as CSAWTGSIAKNIQYF. The chain uses TRBV20-1 and TRBJ2-4; the match to TRBD1 covers 8 bases. The CDR3 has 15 amino acids. V was pared by 5 bases and J by 0 bases, with 6 bases of the junction left unmatched. Germline V gene data show CDR1 as DFQATT and CDR2 as SNEGSKA (reference sequence).

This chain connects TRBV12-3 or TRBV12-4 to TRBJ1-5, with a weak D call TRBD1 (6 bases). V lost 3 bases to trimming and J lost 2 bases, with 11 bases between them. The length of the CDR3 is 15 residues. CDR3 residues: CASSFGGGRNQPQHF. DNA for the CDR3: TGTGCCAGCAGTTTTGGGGGCGGGCGCAATCAGCCCCAGCATTTT.